The following is a T cell receptor (beta chain) sequence with its context. This sample was taken from a study of post-analysis software for immune sequencing data. Turning to the study itself: The courses of disease that were included comprised relapsing-remitting, secondary progressive and progressive-relapsing multiple sclerosis.

Carried by the TCR beta cDNA libraries were unique molecular identifiers. The yield from approximately 1 to 10 million T cells was about 500,000 cDNA molecules in total. One entry per CDR3 protein, called by TCRdb with MiXCR from the PCR reads. The top ten clones hold 4% to 5.5% of a sample with some 890,000 distinct CDR3 sequences, roughly 58% of them seen once. The sample consisted of blood. This sequence was found in a girl under 18 with multiple sclerosis.

The CDR3 reads CASSLGTGADDEQFF. CDR3 sequence (DNA): TGTGCCAGCAGCTTGGGGACAGGAGCTGACGATGAGCAGTTCTTC. The chain carries TRBV5-5 and TRBJ2-1, with TRBD1 matching 7 bases. From germline, CDR1 is SGHKS and CDR2 YYEKEE (reference sequence). The CDR3 is 15 residues long. Unmatched junction bases numbered 8, after V lost 0 bases and J lost 8 bases.